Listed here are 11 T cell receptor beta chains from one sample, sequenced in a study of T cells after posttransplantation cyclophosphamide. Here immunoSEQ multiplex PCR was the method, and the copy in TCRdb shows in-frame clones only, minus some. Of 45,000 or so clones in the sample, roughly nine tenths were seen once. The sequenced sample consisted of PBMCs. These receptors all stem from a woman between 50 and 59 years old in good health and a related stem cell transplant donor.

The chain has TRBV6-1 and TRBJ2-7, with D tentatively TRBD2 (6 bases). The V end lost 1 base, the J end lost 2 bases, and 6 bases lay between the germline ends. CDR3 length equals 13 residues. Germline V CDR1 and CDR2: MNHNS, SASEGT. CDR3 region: CASSEERAYEQYF. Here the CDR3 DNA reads TGTGCCAGCAGTGAAGAGCGGGCCTACGAGCAGTACTTC.

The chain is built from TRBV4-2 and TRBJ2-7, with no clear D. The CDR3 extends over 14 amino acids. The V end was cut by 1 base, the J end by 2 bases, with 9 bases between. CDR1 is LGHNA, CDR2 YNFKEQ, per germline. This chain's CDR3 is CASSQGGGPYEQYF. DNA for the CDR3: TGTGCCAGCAGCCAAGGCGGCGGCCCCTACGAGCAGTACTTC.

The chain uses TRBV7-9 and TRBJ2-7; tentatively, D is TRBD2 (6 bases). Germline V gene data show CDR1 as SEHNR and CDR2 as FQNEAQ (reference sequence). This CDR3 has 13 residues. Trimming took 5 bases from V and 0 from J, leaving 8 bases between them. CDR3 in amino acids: CASSRDFSYEQYF. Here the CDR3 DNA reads TGTGCCAGCAGCCGGGACTTCTCCTACGAGCAGTACTTC. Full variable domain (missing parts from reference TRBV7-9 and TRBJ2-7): DTGVSQNPRHKITKRGQNVTFRCDPISEHNRLYWYRQTLGQGPEFLTYFQNEAQLEKSRLLSDRFSAERPKGSFSTLEIQRTEQGDSAMYLCASSRDFSYEQYFGPGTRLTVT.

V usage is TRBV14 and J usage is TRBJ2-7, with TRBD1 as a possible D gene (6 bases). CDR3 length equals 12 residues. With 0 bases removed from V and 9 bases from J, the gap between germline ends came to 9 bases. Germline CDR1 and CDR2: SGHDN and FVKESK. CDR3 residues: CASSQETGRQYF. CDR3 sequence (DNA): TGTGCCAGCAGCCAAGAGACAGGAAGGCAGTACTTC.

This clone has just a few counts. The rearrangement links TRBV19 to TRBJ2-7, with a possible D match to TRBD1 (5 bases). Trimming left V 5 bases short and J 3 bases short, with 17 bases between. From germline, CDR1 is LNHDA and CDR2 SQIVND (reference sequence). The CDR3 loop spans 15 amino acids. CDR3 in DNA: TGTGCCAGTAGTTCATACGGGCAGGGTCTCTACGAGCAGTACTTC. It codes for CASSSYGQGLYEQYF. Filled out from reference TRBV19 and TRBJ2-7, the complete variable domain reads DGGITQSPKYLFRKEGQNVTLSCEQNLNHDAMYWYRQDPGQGLRLIYYSQIVNDFQKGDIAEGYSVSREKKESFPLTVTSAQKNPTAFYLCASSSYGQGLYEQYFGPGTRLTVT.

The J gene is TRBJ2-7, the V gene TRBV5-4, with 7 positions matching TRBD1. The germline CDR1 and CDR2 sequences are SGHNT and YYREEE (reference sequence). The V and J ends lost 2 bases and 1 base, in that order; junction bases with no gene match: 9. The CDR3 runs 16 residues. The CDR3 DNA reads TGTGCCAGCAGCTTAGCAGCCGGGACAGTATCCTACGAGCAGTACTTC. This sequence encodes CASSLAAGTVSYEQYF. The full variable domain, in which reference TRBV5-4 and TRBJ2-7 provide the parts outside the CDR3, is ETGVTQSPTHLIKTRGQQVTLRCSSQSGHNTVSWYQQALGQGPQFIFQYYREEENGRGNFPPRFSGLQFPNYSSELNVNALELDDSALYLCASSLAAGTVSYEQYFGPGTRLTVT.

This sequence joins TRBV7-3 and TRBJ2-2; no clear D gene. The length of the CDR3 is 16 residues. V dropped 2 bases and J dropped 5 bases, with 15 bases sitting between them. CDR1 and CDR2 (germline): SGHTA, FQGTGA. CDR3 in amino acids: CASSLGLVGSTGELFF. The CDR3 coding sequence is TGTGCCAGCAGCTTAGGGCTTGTTGGATCTACCGGGGAGCTGTTTTTT.

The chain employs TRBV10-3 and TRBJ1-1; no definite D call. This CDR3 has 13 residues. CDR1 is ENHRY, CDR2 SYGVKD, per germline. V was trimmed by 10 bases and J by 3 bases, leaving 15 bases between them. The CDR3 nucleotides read TGTGCCACCCTCGGGGAAGAGGACACTGAAGCTTTCTTT. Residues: CATLGEEDTEAFF.

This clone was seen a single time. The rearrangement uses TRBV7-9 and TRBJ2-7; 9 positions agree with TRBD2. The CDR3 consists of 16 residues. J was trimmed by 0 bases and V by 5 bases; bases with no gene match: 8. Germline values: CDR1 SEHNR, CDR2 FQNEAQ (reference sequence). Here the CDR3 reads CASSPSSGTRSYEQYF. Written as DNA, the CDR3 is TGTGCCAGCAGCCCGTCTAGCGGGACACGCTCCTACGAGCAGTACTTC.

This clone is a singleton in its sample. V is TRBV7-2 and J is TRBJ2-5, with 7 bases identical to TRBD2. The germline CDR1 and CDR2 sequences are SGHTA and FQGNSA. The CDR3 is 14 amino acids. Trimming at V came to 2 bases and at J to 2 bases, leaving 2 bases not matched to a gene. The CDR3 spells CASSLSGEQETQYF. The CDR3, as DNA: TGTGCCAGCAGCTTAAGCGGGGAGCAAGAGACCCAGTACTTC.

The CDR3 nucleotides are TGTGCCAGCCGCCCGAAGGGACAGGGTTCTGGGGCCAACGTCCTGACTTTC. Its translation is CASRPKGQGSGANVLTF. This chain connects TRBV11-2 to TRBJ2-6; 9 bases are a match to TRBD1. The germline V gene encodes CDR1 SGHAT and CDR2 FQNNGV. V trimming: 8 bases; J trimming: 1 base; junction bases outside the gene matches: 9. The CDR3 has 17 residues.